The 24 T cell receptor beta chains presented below share a single source sample, sequenced in a study of T-cell memory formation after mild COVID-19. MiXCR, applied by TCRdb to the 5' RACE reads, yields one record per CDR3 protein. The sample lists under 650,000 distinct CDR3 sequences, roughly 17% occurring once. Material: PBMCs or a T cell subset sorted from them (not recorded which). Source of these receptors: an adult woman who had mild COVID-19 (a few samples of this study predate the infection). Cell type and time point are not known.

The V call is TRBV30, the J call TRBJ2-7, with D tentatively TRBD1 (5 bases). Germline CDR1 is GTSNPN and CDR2 is SVGIG (reference sequence). This CDR3 contains 14 residues. V was shortened by 0 bases and J by 2 bases, with 11 bases between the two germline ends. Here the CDR3 reads CAWSVPLTAYEQYF. CDR3 DNA: TGTGCCTGGAGTGTACCATTGACAGCCTACGAGCAGTACTTC. The variable domain in full, with the rest retrieved from reference TRBV30 and TRBJ2-7, is SQTIHQWPATLVQPVGSPLSLECTVEGTSNPNLYWYRQAAGRGLQLLFYSVGIGQISSEVPQNLSASRPQDRQFILSSKKLLLSDSGFYLCAWSVPLTAYEQYFGPGTRLTVT.

This rearrangement joins TRBV12-3 or TRBV12-4 to TRBJ2-7; tentatively, D is TRBD2 (6 bases). The CDR3 runs 12 residues. V shed 5 bases and J shed 3 bases, with 8 bases lying between them. The CDR3 sequence: CASSGTLYEQYF. In DNA form, the CDR3 reads TGTGCCAGCAGTGGGACTCTCTACGAGCAGTACTTC.

This sequence joins TRBV3-1 and TRBJ1-2; possible D gene TRBD1, 5 bases. The V and J ends lost 3 bases and 6 bases respectively, with 11 bases between them. This CDR3 is 13 amino acids long. Germline CDR1 and CDR2: LGHDT and YNNKEL (reference sequence). In nucleotides, the CDR3 is TGTGCCAGCAGCCATCATGAGGGGAATGGCTACACCTTC. Translating gives CASSHHEGNGYTF.

The chain couples TRBV5-4 to TRBJ1-6, with TRBD1 as a possible D gene (6 bases). V was shortened by 0 bases and J by 6 bases, with 13 bases between the two germline ends. This CDR3 contains 16 residues. CDR1 is SGHNT, CDR2 YYREEE, per germline (reference sequence). The CDR3 spells CASSLVSGQVNSPLHF. The DNA for the CDR3 is TGTGCCAGCAGCTTGGTGTCGGGACAAGTTAATTCACCCCTCCACTTT.

There are many counts of this clonotype. CDR3 loop: CASSLAPGQTYEQYF. The CDR3 coding sequence is TGCGCCAGCAGCTTGGCACCGGGACAGACGTACGAGCAGTACTTC. This rearrangement joins TRBV5-1 to TRBJ2-7, with TRBD1 matching 7 bases. The CDR3 contains 15 residues. V trimming: 0 bases; J trimming: 4 bases; junction bases outside the gene matches: 7. The germline CDR1 and CDR2 sequences are SGHRS and YFSETQ.

The chain uses TRBV12-5 and TRBJ2-1; possible D gene TRBD2, 6 bases. The CDR3 has 18 residues. V was clipped by 0 bases and J by 5 bases, with 20 bases between them. From germline, CDR1 is LGHNT and CDR2 FRNRAP. The CDR3 sequence: CASGLVKVAGTSNNEQFF. CDR3 in DNA: TGTGCTAGTGGTTTGGTCAAAGTGGCCGGGACTTCTAACAATGAGCAGTTCTTC.

V gene TRBV20-1 combines with J gene TRBJ1-3; 7 bases are a match to TRBD1. The CDR3 has 16 residues. With V trimmed by 1 base and J by 4 bases, 10 bases remained unmatched. The germline CDR1 and CDR2 sequences are DFQATT and SNEGSKA (reference sequence). The chain's CDR3 is CSARASNRGSGNTIYF. In nucleotides, the CDR3 is TGCAGTGCTAGAGCGTCGAACAGGGGATCCGGAAACACCATATATTTT.

The DNA for the CDR3 is TGCGCCAGCAGCCAAGACTCGGGACTAGGGACCGGTGAGCAGTTCTTC. As protein: CASSQDSGLGTGEQFF. The chain couples TRBV4-1 to TRBJ2-1; 8 nucleotides agree with TRBD2. Unmatched junction bases numbered 10, after V lost 0 bases and J lost 9 bases. Germline V gives CDR1 MGHRA, CDR2 YSYEKL. This CDR3 region has 16 residues.

The chain uses TRBV12-3 or TRBV12-4 and TRBJ2-1; tentative D call: TRBD2 (6 bases). CDR3 length: 14 residues. V shed 10 bases and J shed 6 bases, with 19 bases lying between them. The CDR3 region has the DNA TGTGCCACCGGAGGAGGGAGTATTAGCAATGAGCAGTTCTTC. Encoded protein: CATGGGSISNEQFF.

This clonotype showed up just a few times. The chain is built from TRBV5-1 and TRBJ2-2; TRBD1 matches 7 bases. V lost 0 bases, J lost 1 base, and 3 bases stayed unmatched. This CDR3 contains 16 residues. Germline V gene lookup returns CDR1 SGHRS and CDR2 YFSETQ. In DNA form, the CDR3 reads TGCGCCAGCAGCTTGGCCTGGACAGGGAACACCGGGGAGCTGTTTTTT. This gives the protein CASSLAWTGNTGELFF.

The J gene is TRBJ2-2, the V gene TRBV9; 7 bases are a match to TRBD1. CDR3 length equals 16 residues. CDR1 and CDR2 (germline): SGDLS, YYNGEE. Trimming cost V 0 bases and J 9 bases; bases outside gene matches: 11. In DNA form, the CDR3 reads TGTGCCAGCAGCGTAGGAGGGGACAGTACCCACCGGGAGCTGTTTTTT. This gives the protein CASSVGGDSTHRELFF.

This clonotype was detected only a few times. This sequence joins TRBV20-1 and TRBJ2-1; D perhaps matches TRBD2 (5 bases). The germline V gene encodes CDR1 DFQATT and CDR2 SNEGSKA (reference sequence). The V end was cut by 4 bases, the J end by 1 base, with 14 bases between. CDR3 length: 15 residues. CDR3 loop: CSAKKPRGSYNEQFF. The CDR3 region has the DNA TGCAGTGCTAAGAAGCCCCGAGGGTCCTACAATGAGCAGTTCTTC.

This clonotype was observed a handful of times. The chain uses TRBV7-8 and TRBJ1-5; no clear D. Trimming took 5 bases from V and 0 from J, leaving 5 bases between them. The CDR3 has 13 amino acids. CDR1 is SGHVS, CDR2 FQNEAQ, per germline. CDR3 in DNA: TGTGCCAGCAGCGACGCTAGCAATCAGCCCCAGCATTTT. Translating gives CASSDASNQPQHF.

In its sample, this clonotype was seen many times. The V and J genes are TRBV7-2 and TRBJ1-2; no definite D call. The V end was cut by 2 bases, the J end by 4 bases, with 17 bases between. Germline V lookup: CDR1 SGHTA, CDR2 FQGNSA. The CDR3 extends over 16 amino acids. This CDR3 reads CASSLSPPGFGYGYTF. The CDR3 DNA reads TGTGCCAGCAGCTTAAGCCCTCCCGGGTTTGGCTATGGCTACACCTTC.

The V gene is TRBV7-2, the J gene TRBJ2-7; 7 positions match TRBD2. Unmatched junction bases numbered 17, after V lost 3 bases and J lost 6 bases. Germline CDR1 is SGHTA and CDR2 is FQGNSA. This CDR3 is built from 17 residues. CDR3 DNA: TGTGCCAGCAGCTTCCAAACCCCCGGACTAGTGGGCTCCGAGCAGTACTTC. Amino acids: CASSFQTPGLVGSEQYF.

The gene calls are TRBV11-2 and TRBJ2-2; tentatively, D is TRBD1 or TRBD2 (5 bases each). This CDR3 has 15 amino acids. Germline V gene sequence: CDR1 SGHAT, CDR2 FQNNGV. V lost 5 bases and J lost 7, with 17 bases in between. The CDR3 reads CASSPWDPQVGELFF. The CDR3 bases are TGTGCCAGCAGCCCCTGGGACCCGCAGGTCGGGGAGCTGTTTTTT.

In its sample, this clonotype was seen a few times. CDR3: CASSSQQSANEKLFF. The DNA for the CDR3 is TGTGCCAGCAGCTCCCAGCAGTCGGCTAATGAAAAACTGTTTTTT. The rearrangement uses TRBV7-9 and TRBJ1-4; the D is unclear. This CDR3 is built from 15 residues. Trimming stripped 4 bases from V and 3 bases from J, with 12 bases between. CDR1 and CDR2 (germline): SEHNR, FQNEAQ (reference sequence).

This clonotype has a handful of counts. The chain recombines TRBV20-1 with TRBJ2-1; 8 bases map to TRBD1. CDR3 length: 13 residues. Unmatched junction bases numbered 5, after V lost 2 bases and J lost 8 bases. Germline V gene data show CDR1 as DFQATT and CDR2 as SNEGSKA (reference sequence). For the CDR3, the DNA is TGCAGTGCTAGACCGACAGGGGTGCATGAGCAGTTCTTC. Translating gives CSARPTGVHEQFF.

This clonotype was detected only a few times. The V call is TRBV4-2, the J call TRBJ2-3; 16 nucleotides align to TRBD2. The V and J ends lost 10 bases and 6 bases, in that order; junction bases with no gene match: 4. The CDR3 extends over 14 amino acids. CDR1 and CDR2 from the germline V gene are LGHNA and YNFKEQ. CDR3 loop: CATGLAGGADTQYF. The CDR3 nucleotides are TGTGCCACGGGACTAGCGGGAGGGGCGGATACGCAGTATTTT.

This chain joins TRBV10-3 and TRBJ2-3; D may match TRBD1 or TRBD2 (5 bases each). V shed 0 bases and J shed 4 bases, with 11 bases lying between them. Germline values: CDR1 ENHRY, CDR2 SYGVKD. The CDR3 contains 15 residues. The CDR3 loop reads CAISESAQGADTQYF. The CDR3, as DNA: TGTGCCATCAGTGAGTCGGCCCAGGGAGCAGATACGCAGTATTTT.

This clonotype turned up a few times. This chain joins TRBV12-3 or TRBV12-4 and TRBJ2-1; D gene uncertain. V lost 6 bases, J lost 10 bases, and 10 bases lay in between. CDR3 length: 11 residues. Written as DNA, the CDR3 is TGTGCCAGCAGCCCCGAAATCGAGCAGTTCTTC. Residues: CASSPEIEQFF.

In this sample, this clonotype turned up a few times. The chain carries TRBV6-6 and TRBJ2-1; 7 positions match TRBD2. With 8 bases clipped from V and 0 bases from J, the junction kept 7 bases outside the gene matches. The CDR3 contains 15 residues. Germline loops: CDR1 MNHNY, CDR2 SVGAGI (reference sequence). CDR3 residues: CASGISGVSYNEQFF. The CDR3 coding sequence is TGTGCCAGCGGAATAAGCGGGGTCTCCTACAATGAGCAGTTCTTC.

CDR3 protein: CASSPGQDNGYTF. CDR3 DNA sequence: TGTGCCAGCTCACCCGGACAGGACAATGGCTACACCTTC. This rearrangement joins TRBV18 to TRBJ1-2; 7 bases are shared with TRBD1. In germline, CDR1 is KGHSH, CDR2 LQKENI. This CDR3 is 13 amino acids long. J gave up 6 bases and V 3 bases, and 4 bases lay outside the gene matches.

This clonotype has just a few counts. The J gene is TRBJ1-6, the V gene TRBV5-1, with a possible D match to TRBD1 (6 bases). V lost 3 bases and J lost 7, with 14 bases in between. The CDR3 is 15 amino acids. Germline assignment: CDR1 SGHRS and CDR2 YFSETQ. CDR3 coding DNA: TGCGCCAGCAGCTCGGAGGACAGCTTGAATTCACCCCTCCACTTT. Its protein product is CASSSEDSLNSPLHF. The full variable domain, with the rest looked up from reference TRBV5-1 and TRBJ1-6, is KAGVTQTPRYLIKTRGQQVTLSCSPISGHRSVSWYQQTPGQGLQFLFEYFSETQRNKGNFPGRFSGRQFSNSRSEMNVSTLELGDSALYLCASSSEDSLNSPLHFGNGTRLTVT.